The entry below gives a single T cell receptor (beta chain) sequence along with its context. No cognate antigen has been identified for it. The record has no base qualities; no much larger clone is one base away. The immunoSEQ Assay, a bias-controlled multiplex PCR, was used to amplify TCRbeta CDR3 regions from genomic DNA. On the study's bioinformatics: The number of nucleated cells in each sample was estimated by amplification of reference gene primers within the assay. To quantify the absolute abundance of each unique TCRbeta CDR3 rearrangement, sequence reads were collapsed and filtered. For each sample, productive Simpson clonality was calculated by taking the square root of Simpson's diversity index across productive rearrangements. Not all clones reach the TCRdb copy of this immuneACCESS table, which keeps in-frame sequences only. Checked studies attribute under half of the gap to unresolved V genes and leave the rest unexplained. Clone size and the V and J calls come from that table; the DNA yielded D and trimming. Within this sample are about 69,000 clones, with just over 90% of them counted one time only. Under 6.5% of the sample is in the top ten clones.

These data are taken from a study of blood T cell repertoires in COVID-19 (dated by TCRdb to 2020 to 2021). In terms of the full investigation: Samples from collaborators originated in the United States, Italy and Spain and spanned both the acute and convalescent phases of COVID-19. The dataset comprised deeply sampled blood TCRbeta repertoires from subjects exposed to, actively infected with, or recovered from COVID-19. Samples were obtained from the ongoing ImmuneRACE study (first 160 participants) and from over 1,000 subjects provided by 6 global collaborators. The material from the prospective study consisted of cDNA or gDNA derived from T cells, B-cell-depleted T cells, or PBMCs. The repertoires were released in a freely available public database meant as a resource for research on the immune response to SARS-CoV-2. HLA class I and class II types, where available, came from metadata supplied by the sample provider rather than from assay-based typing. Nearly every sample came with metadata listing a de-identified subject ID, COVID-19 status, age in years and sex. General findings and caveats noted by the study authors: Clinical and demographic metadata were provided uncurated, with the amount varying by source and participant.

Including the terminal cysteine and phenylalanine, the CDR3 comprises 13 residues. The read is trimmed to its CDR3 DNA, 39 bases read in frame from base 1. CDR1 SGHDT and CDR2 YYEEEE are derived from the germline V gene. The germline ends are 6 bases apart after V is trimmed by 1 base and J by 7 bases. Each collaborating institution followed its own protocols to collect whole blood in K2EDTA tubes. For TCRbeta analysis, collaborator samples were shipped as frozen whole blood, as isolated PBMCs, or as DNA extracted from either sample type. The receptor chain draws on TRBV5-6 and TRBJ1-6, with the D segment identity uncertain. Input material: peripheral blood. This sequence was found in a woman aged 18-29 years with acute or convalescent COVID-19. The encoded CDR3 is CASSLRRNSPLHF. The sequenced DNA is TGTGCCAGCAGCTTGAGGAGAAATTCACCCCTCCACTTT.